These 30 T cell receptor beta chains share one sample of origin, sequenced in a study of T cells in Graves' hyperthyroidism and ophthalmopathy. RNA transcripts gave rise to amplified TCR beta CDR3 regions. The HTBI primer set was used in a first-round RT-PCR of the TCR CDR3. TCRdb re-derived calls from the multiplex PCR reads in MiXCR, one entry per CDR3 protein. The sample carries approximately 620,000 distinct CDR3 sequences, approximately 16% recorded once. Specimen: blood. All receptors derive from a woman between 35 and 50 years old with Graves' ophthalmopathy.

In this sample, this clonotype turned up a few times. This chain joins TRBV6-1 and TRBJ2-3, with D possibly being TRBD2 (5 bases). This CDR3 has 14 amino acids. V was cut by 5 bases and J by 2 bases, with 11 bases left in between. CDR1 and CDR2 (germline): MNHNS, SASEGT. CDR3 sequence (DNA): TGTGCCAGCAGTAGGACTTCCCCCACAGATACGCAGTATTTT. It specifies CASSRTSPTDTQYF.

This CDR3 is CASGGAEQYF. The DNA for the CDR3 is TGTGCCAGCGGGGGGGCCGAGCAGTACTTC. The J gene is TRBJ2-7, the V gene TRBV6-1; D is possibly TRBD2 (7 bases). This CDR3 comprises 10 residues. Germline assignment: CDR1 MNHNS and CDR2 SASEGT. Deletions cut 8 bases from V and 6 bases from J, with 8 bases between.

This rearrangement joins TRBV10-1 to TRBJ2-2; 12 nucleotides match TRBD2. The length of the CDR3 is 17 residues. Losses at the gene ends were 0 bases for V and 7 bases for J; bases not matched to a gene: 6. CDR1 and CDR2 from the germline V gene are WNHNN and SYGVQD (reference sequence). CDR3 sequence reads: CASSESVTSGSLGELFF. The CDR3, as DNA: TGCGCCAGCAGTGAGTCCGTGACTAGCGGGAGTCTCGGGGAGCTGTTTTTT.

The J gene is TRBJ2-1, the V gene TRBV29-1; no clear D. V lost 3 bases and J lost 0, with 9 bases in between. Germline assignment: CDR1 SQVTM and CDR2 ANQGSEA. The CDR3 is made up of 14 amino acids. The CDR3: CSVEDDSSYNEQFF. As DNA, the CDR3 is TGCAGCGTTGAGGATGATAGCTCCTACAATGAGCAGTTCTTC.

Worth noting for this clonotype: This may stem from a read error, because a much larger clone lies one nucleotide away. V and J are TRBV15 and TRBJ2-1, with 7 bases matching TRBD1. This CDR3 is built from 16 residues. Germline V gene data show CDR1 as LNHNV and CDR2 as YYDKDF (reference sequence). CDR3 residues: CATSRARQGLYNEQSF. The CDR3 DNA reads as TGTGCCACCAGCAGAGCCCGACAGGGATTATACAATGAGCAGTCCTTC.

The chain employs TRBV5-1 and TRBJ2-7; D might be TRBD1 (6 bases). This CDR3 spans 16 amino acids. With 0 bases removed from V and 1 base from J, the gap between germline ends came to 14 bases. Germline CDR1 SGHRS, CDR2 YFSETQ. The CDR3 loop reads CASSLGRDTRSYEQYF. CDR3 DNA sequence: TGCGCCAGCAGCTTGGGAAGGGACACAAGATCCTACGAGCAGTACTTC. The whole variable domain, filled in from reference TRBV5-1 and TRBJ2-7, reads KAGVTQTPRYLIKTRGQQVTLSCSPISGHRSVSWYQQTPGQGLQFLFEYFSETQRNKGNFPGRFSGRQFSNSRSEMNVSTLELGDSALYLCASSLGRDTRSYEQYFGPGTRLTVT.

About this clonotype: A read error is possible here, since a much larger clone lies one base away. The conserved final phenylalanine or tryptophan is absent from the CDR3, which likely points to a read error. The genes are TRBV7-9 and TRBJ2-3; the match to TRBD2 covers 8 bases. Germline V gives CDR1 SEHNR, CDR2 FQNEAQ (reference sequence). The CDR3 sequence is 18 residues long. Germline trimming cut 3 bases from V and 0 bases from J; bases unmatched to any gene: 11. The CDR3 sequence is CASSFSAGGGISTDTQYS. In nucleotides, the CDR3 is TGTGCCAGCAGCTTCTCCGCGGGGGGTGGGATTAGCACAGATACGCAGTATTCT.

This clonotype was counted at least ten times. J is TRBJ2-5 and V is TRBV19; D is perhaps TRBD1 (5 bases). CDR1 and CDR2 (germline): LNHDA, SQIVND (reference sequence). V was trimmed by 5 bases and J by 2 bases, leaving 9 bases between them. This CDR3 comprises 13 residues. The CDR3 loop is CASSWGRQETQYF. Here the CDR3 DNA reads TGTGCCAGTAGTTGGGGCAGACAAGAGACCCAGTACTTC.

V and J are TRBV24-1 and TRBJ2-1, with 7 bases lining up with TRBD2. The CDR3 runs to 16 residues. With V trimmed by 8 bases and J by 5 bases, 14 bases remained unmatched. The V gene's germline CDR1 is KGHDR and CDR2 SFDVKD. The CDR3 nucleotides are TGTGCCACCACCATCCCGGTGGGGGGGAAGCACAATGAGCAGTTCTTC. Translation gives CATTIPVGGKHNEQFF.

The chain couples TRBV10-1 to TRBJ2-1; 9 bases map to TRBD2. This CDR3 has 17 amino acids. V lost 2 bases and J lost 6; bases outside the gene matches: 11. CDR1 WNHNN and CDR2 SYGVQD come from the germline V gene (reference sequence). As DNA, the CDR3 is TGCGCCAGCAGTGAGGGGCGGGAGGGCCGGTACGGCAATGAGCAGTTCTTC. Protein product: CASSEGREGRYGNEQFF.

In its sample, this clonotype was seen many times. The rearrangement uses TRBV7-9 and TRBJ2-7; TRBD2 aligns across 13 bases. Germline CDR1 is SEHNR and CDR2 is FQNEAQ (reference sequence). The ends lost 4 bases at V and 6 bases at J; junction bases unmatched: 6. This CDR3 has 15 amino acids. Here the CDR3 reads CASSSGLAGVPEQYF. DNA for the CDR3: TGTGCCAGCAGCTCAGGACTAGCGGGAGTACCCGAGCAGTACTTC. Full variable domain (rest looked up from reference TRBV7-9 and TRBJ2-7): DTGVSQNPRHKITKRGQNVTFRCDPISEHNRLYWYRQTLGQGPEFLTYFQNEAQLEKSRLLSDRFSAERPKGSFSTLEIQRTEQGDSAMYLCASSSGLAGVPEQYFGPGTRLTVT.

V usage is TRBV7-6 and J usage is TRBJ2-7; D might be TRBD1 or TRBD2, each matching 6 bases. CDR3 length: 17 amino acids. V lost 0 bases and J lost 5, with 20 bases in between. Germline CDR1 is SGHVS and CDR2 is FNYEAQ. CDR3 protein: CASSLAGVTGRINEQYF. As DNA, the CDR3 is TGTGCCAGCAGCTTAGCCGGAGTTACAGGGAGGATCAACGAGCAGTACTTC.

This clonotype was observed many times. The chain uses TRBV12-3 or TRBV12-4 and TRBJ2-3; 12 nucleotides line up with TRBD2. With V trimmed by 6 bases and J by 4 bases, 8 bases remained unmatched. The CDR3 has 16 amino acids. Here the CDR3 reads CASSLLTSGSADTQYF. The CDR3 coding sequence is TGTGCCAGCAGCTTGCTGACTAGCGGGAGCGCAGATACGCAGTATTTT.

This clonotype was counted a single time. This sequence joins TRBV7-2 and TRBJ2-1, with D possibly being TRBD1 (5 bases). CDR1 is SGHTA and CDR2 is FQGNSA in the germline V gene. The CDR3 loop spans 14 amino acids. V lost 2 bases to trimming and J lost 8 bases, with 13 bases between them. The CDR3 coding sequence is TGTGCCAGCAGCTTATGGCCAGGGTCAGATGAGCAGTTCTTC. Its protein is CASSLWPGSDEQFF.

This clonotype showed up many times. The chain employs TRBV11-2 and TRBJ2-7, with 7 bases identical to TRBD1. The V segment lost 5 bases and the J segment 3 bases; nucleotides outside the gene matches: 7. The CDR3 has 14 amino acids. From germline, CDR1 is SGHAT and CDR2 FQNNGV. Here the CDR3 reads CASSQTPGGYEQYF. CDR3 DNA: TGTGCCAGCAGCCAAACCCCAGGGGGCTACGAGCAGTACTTC.

With respect to this clonotype: A read error is possible here, since a much larger clone lies one base away. The chain is built from TRBV28 and TRBJ2-1; no clear D gene. The J call may be faulty, since TRBJ2-7 better matches the DNA end. The CDR3 runs to 13 residues. The germline V gene encodes CDR1 MDHEN and CDR2 SYDVKM. DNA of the CDR3: TGTGCCAGCAGTTTTCCCAGCTACAATGAGCAGTACTTC. Amino acids: CASSFPSYNEQYF.

The chain recombines TRBV10-2 with TRBJ2-3, with no clear D. Germline V CDR1 and CDR2: WSHSY, SAAADI. The CDR3 spans 14 residues. V was clipped by 7 bases and J by 0 bases, with 11 bases between them. CDR3 sequence: CASTLPGSTDTQYF. The CDR3 DNA is TGCGCCAGCACCCTTCCCGGGAGCACAGATACGCAGTATTTT.

The genes are TRBV6-1 and TRBJ2-3; no definite D call. From germline, CDR1 is MNHNS and CDR2 SASEGT. V was trimmed by 4 bases and J by 0 bases, leaving 5 bases between them. The CDR3 spans 13 residues. CDR3 residues: CASSAISTDTQYF. CDR3 sequence (DNA): TGTGCCAGCAGTGCCATAAGCACAGATACGCAGTATTTT.

This clonotype was seen at least ten times. This rearrangement joins TRBV2 to TRBJ2-1; the D gene is possibly TRBD2 (5 bases). Trimming removed 2 bases at V and 5 bases at J, with 7 bases between. The germline CDR1 and CDR2 sequences are SNHLY and FYNNEI. This CDR3 has 13 amino acids. The CDR3 nucleotides read TGTGCCAGCAGTGAAACTAGAGACAATGAGCAGTTCTTC. Protein product: CASSETRDNEQFF.

As to this clonotype: One base away lies a much larger clone, so this may be a sequencing read error. Lacking the conserved final phenylalanine or tryptophan, this CDR3 likely reflects a read error. The J gene is TRBJ2-7, the V gene TRBV5-5; 8 nucleotides match TRBD2. Unmatched junction bases numbered 4, after V lost 2 bases and J lost 0 bases. The CDR3 runs to 15 residues. Germline CDR1 is SGHKS and CDR2 is YYEKEE (reference sequence). The CDR3 region has the DNA TGTGCCAGCAGCTTTGGCGGGGGGACCTCCTACGAGCAGTACCTC. Translated, it gives CASSFGGGTSYEQYL.

V is TRBV20-1 and J is TRBJ1-2; a weak D match, TRBD1 (6 bases). V was cut by 5 bases and J by 4 bases, with 20 bases left in between. This CDR3 contains 15 residues. In germline, CDR1 is DFQATT, CDR2 SNEGSKA (reference sequence). The CDR3: CSARLTGSGGYGYTF. The CDR3 bases are TGCAGTGCTCGTCTTACAGGGTCCGGTGGCTATGGCTACACCTTC.

This clonotype was observed many times. The chain is built from TRBV20-1 and TRBJ2-1, with TRBD1 identical over 7 bases. Losses at the gene ends were 0 bases for V and 3 bases for J; bases not matched to a gene: 5. Germline V gene data show CDR1 as DFQATT and CDR2 as SNEGSKA (reference sequence). CDR3 size: 15 residues. This CDR3 is CSARDVGQDYNEQFF. The CDR3 DNA reads as TGCAGTGCTAGAGATGTAGGACAGGACTACAATGAGCAGTTCTTC.

This clonotype was seen ten or more times. This sequence joins TRBV20-1 and TRBJ1-6; TRBD1 agrees at 7 bases. The CDR3 runs to 14 residues. CDR1 DFQATT and CDR2 SNEGSKA come from the germline V gene (reference sequence). In DNA, the CDR3 is TGCAGCGCACGTCCCGGGACAGAGAATTCACCCCTCCACTTT. Translating it yields CSARPGTENSPLHF.

This clonotype was seen a handful of times. The V call is TRBV28, the J call TRBJ1-6; 10 bases are shared with TRBD1. CDR1 is MDHEN, CDR2 SYDVKM, per germline. Unmatched junction bases numbered 6, after V lost 5 bases and J lost 5 bases. CDR3 length: 16 residues. The CDR3 loop is CASSPHGQGDNSPLHF. The CDR3 region has the DNA TGTGCCAGCAGTCCCCACGGACAGGGGGATAATTCACCCCTCCACTTT. Full variable domain (remainder filled in from reference TRBV28 and TRBJ1-6): DVKVTQSSRYLVKRTGEKVFLECVQDMDHENMFWYRQDPGLGLRLIYFSYDVKMKEKGDIPEGYSVSREKKERFSLILESASTNQTSMYLCASSPHGQGDNSPLHFGNGTRLTVT.

The sample holds many counts of this clonotype. DNA for the CDR3: TGTGCCAGCAGCTTAGCCCGGGGGACTCTCACAGATACGCAGTATTTT. Translating it yields CASSLARGTLTDTQYF. The V and J genes are TRBV7-8 and TRBJ2-3; TRBD2 is a possible D gene (6 bases). The CDR3 covers 16 residues. CDR1 and CDR2 from the germline V gene are SGHVS and FQNEAQ. V dropped 0 bases and J dropped 2 bases, with 12 bases sitting between them.

This clonotype was seen a handful of times. V and J are TRBV5-1 and TRBJ1-2; unclear D gene. Germline CDR1 and CDR2: SGHRS and YFSETQ. The V gene lost 0 bases and the J gene lost 4 bases, with 10 bases spanning the gap. The CDR3 covers 14 residues. CDR3: CASSLDSTSYGYTF. The CDR3 bases are TGCGCCAGCAGCTTGGACAGTACATCCTATGGCTACACCTTC.

In its sample, this clonotype was seen a few times. The gene calls are TRBV28 and TRBJ2-2; no clear D. Germline-derived CDR1 and CDR2 are MDHEN and SYDVKM. V was cut by 5 bases and J by 8 bases, with 12 bases left in between. The CDR3 loop spans 13 amino acids. CDR3 sequence reads: CASSPPHSGELFF. The CDR3 DNA sequence: TGTGCCAGCAGTCCACCTCATAGTGGGGAGCTGTTTTTT. Looking up the rest from reference TRBV28 and TRBJ2-2 gives the full variable domain: DVKVTQSSRYLVKRTGEKVFLECVQDMDHENMFWYRQDPGLGLRLIYFSYDVKMKEKGDIPEGYSVSREKKERFSLILESASTNQTSMYLCASSPPHSGELFFGEGSRLTVL.

There are a few counts of this clonotype. The chain has TRBV10-3 and TRBJ2-7; 7 bases match TRBD1. Per the germline V gene, CDR1 is ENHRY and CDR2 is SYGVKD. The J segment lost 5 bases and the V segment lost 3 bases, leaving 4 bases of the junction unmatched. This CDR3 contains 13 residues. CDR3 in amino acids: CAISDRGNDEQYF. Written as DNA, the CDR3 is TGTGCCATCAGTGACAGGGGGAACGACGAGCAGTACTTC.

Note on this clonotype: A much larger clone lies a single base off, so this may be a read error. The chain recombines TRBV20-1 with TRBJ1-5; possibly TRBD1 for D (5 bases). The V gene's germline CDR1 is DFQATT and CDR2 SNEGSKA (reference sequence). There are 13 residues in the CDR3. V was pared by 3 bases and J by 7 bases, with 13 bases between. The CDR3 nucleotides are TGCAGTGCTAGGGGGGAAGGGAGCCAGCCCCAGCATTTT. Translation gives CSARGEGSQPQHF.

In this sample, this clonotype turned up many times. Here the CDR3 reads CASSTSTEYEQYF. DNA of the CDR3: TGTGCCAGCAGTACATCTACGGAATACGAGCAGTACTTC. The rearrangement joins TRBV28 to TRBJ2-7; D is undetermined. The CDR3 has 13 residues. The germline V and J ends were trimmed by 5 bases and 4 bases, with 12 bases remaining between them. The germline V gene encodes CDR1 MDHEN and CDR2 SYDVKM. Supplemented by reference TRBV28 and TRBJ2-7, the full variable domain reads DVKVTQSSRYLVKRTGEKVFLECVQDMDHENMFWYRQDPGLGLRLIYFSYDVKMKEKGDIPEGYSVSREKKERFSLILESASTNQTSMYLCASSTSTEYEQYFGPGTRLTVT.